The sample holds one count of the clone carrying this TCR beta chain. Its antigen remains unknown. The data derive from a study of B cell selection in AIRE deficiency. General observations from the study: Only TCRbeta was sequenced; around 35% of shared healthy Treg sequences appeared in Tconv. Shared Treg sequences were biased toward short CDR3s with few non-templated nucleotide insertions.

Profiling relied on immunoSEQ multiplex PCR, and the TCRdb table lists in-frame clones only, not all of them. Among about 23,000 clones, around 97% were seen once, and the ten largest hold more than 0.15%. CDR3 size: 14 residues. J lost 8 bases, V lost 7 bases, and 12 bases had no gene match. Germline lookup yields CDR1 MDHEN and CDR2 SYDVKM. The sorted conventional CD4 T cells were gated as CD4+CD127+. This sequence joins TRBV28 and TRBJ2-3, with 7 bases that match TRBD2. This clonotype originated in a human donor with AIRE deficiency. Sequencing was performed on conventional CD4+ T cells sorted from PBMCs. CDR3 sequence (DNA): TGTGCCAGCACGGGGGGACGAATTGTAGGTACGCAGTATTTT. Protein sequence: CASTGGRIVGTQYF.